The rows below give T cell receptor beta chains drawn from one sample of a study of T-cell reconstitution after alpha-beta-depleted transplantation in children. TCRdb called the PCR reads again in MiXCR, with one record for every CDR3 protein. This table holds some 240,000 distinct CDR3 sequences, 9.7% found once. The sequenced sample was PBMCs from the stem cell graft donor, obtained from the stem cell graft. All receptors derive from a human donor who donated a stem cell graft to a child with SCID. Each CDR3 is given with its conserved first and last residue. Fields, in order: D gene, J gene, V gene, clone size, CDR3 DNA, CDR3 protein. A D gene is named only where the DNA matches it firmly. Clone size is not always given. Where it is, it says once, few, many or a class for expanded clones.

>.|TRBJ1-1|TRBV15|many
TGTGCCACCAGCACAGACTTAGGACGGTTTGAAGCTTTCTTT
CATSTDLGRFEAFF
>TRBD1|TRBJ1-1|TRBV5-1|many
TGCGCCAGCAGCGGCGGACAGGGAGTGACTGAAGCTTTCTTT
CASSGGQGVTEAFF
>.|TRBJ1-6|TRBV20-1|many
TGCAGTGCTAGCGGCGGGACACCCAATTCACCCCTCCACTTT
CSASGGTPNSPLHF
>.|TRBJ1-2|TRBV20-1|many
TGCAGTGCTGGGGGTTCTAACTATGGCTACACCTTC
CSAGGSNYGYTF
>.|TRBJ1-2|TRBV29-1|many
TGCAGCGTCGAAATCTTAGGGCGGACCTTC
CSVEILGRTF
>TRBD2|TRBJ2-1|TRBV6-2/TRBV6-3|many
TGTGCCAGCAGTTACTCCCGGACTAGCGGGGCCTACAATGAGCAGTTCTTC
CASSYSRTSGAYNEQFF
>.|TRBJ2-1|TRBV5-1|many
TGCGCCAGCAGCTTGGAGGCCCTAGTGAACAATGAGCAGTTCTTC
CASSLEALVNNEQFF
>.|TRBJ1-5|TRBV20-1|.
TGCAGCCTAGGGGGCAATCAGCCCCAGCATTTT
CSLGGNQPQHF
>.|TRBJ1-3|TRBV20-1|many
TGCAGTGCTAGAGGCCCGGGCAACAAGCTGGCTGCTGGAAACACCATATATTTT
CSARGPGNKLAAGNTIYF
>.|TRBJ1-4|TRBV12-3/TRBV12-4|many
TGTGCCAGCAGTACCGCCCGACAAAGGCCTAATGAAAAACTGTTTTTT
CASSTARQRPNEKLFF
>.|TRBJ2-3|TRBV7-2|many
TGTGCCAGCAGCTTTCTGAGTCGGAGGAGCACAGATACGCAGTATTTT
CASSFLSRRSTDTQYF
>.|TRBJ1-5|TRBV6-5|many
TGTGCCAGCAGAGTCGAGATGAATAGCAATCAGCCCCAGCATTTT
CASRVEMNSNQPQHF
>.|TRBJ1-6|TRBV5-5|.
TGTGCCAGCAGCTTGGCTCTCCCTGTGGGCGCACCCCTCCACTTT
CASSLALPVGAPLHF
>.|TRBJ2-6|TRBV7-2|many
TGTGCCAGCAGCCTACAGGGTATGGGGGCCAACGTCCTGACTTTC
CASSLQGMGANVLTF
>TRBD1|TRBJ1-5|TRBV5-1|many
TGCGCCAGCAGCGCGACCGGGACAGGGTGGCAGCCCCAGCATTTT
CASSATGTGWQPQHF
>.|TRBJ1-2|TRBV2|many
TGTGCCAGCAGAGGCAGGGCTAACTATGGCTACACCTTC
CASRGRANYGYTF
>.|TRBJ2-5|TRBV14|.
TGTGCCAGCAGCCAACTTCAAGGGGTATTGGAGTCCCAGTACTTC
CASSQLQGVLESQYF
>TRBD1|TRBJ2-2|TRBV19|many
TGTGCCAGTAGTACCGCGCTTGGACAGGCGAGCACCGGGGAGCTGTTTTTT
CASSTALGQASTGELFF
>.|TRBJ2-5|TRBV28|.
TGTGCCAGCAGTTCCCCATCCTCCTCCCAAGAGACCCAGTACTTC
CASSSPSSSQETQYF
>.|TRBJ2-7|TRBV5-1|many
TGCGCCAGCAGCTTGGACACGCTGTACGAGCAGTACTTC
CASSLDTLYEQYF
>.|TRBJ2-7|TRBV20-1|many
TGCAGTGCTAGAGATCTTGGAGGGGGCGGCTACGAGCAGTACTTC
CSARDLGGGGYEQYF
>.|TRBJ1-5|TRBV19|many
TGTGCCAGTCCTACAGGGAGCAATCAGCCCCAGCATTTT
CASPTGSNQPQHF
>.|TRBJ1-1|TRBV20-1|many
TGCAGTGCTAGACCCGGGAACACTGAAGCTTTCTTT
CSARPGNTEAFF
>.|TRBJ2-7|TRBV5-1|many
TGCGCCAGCAGCTTTCGGACCGAAAAGGACGAGCAGTACTTC
CASSFRTEKDEQYF
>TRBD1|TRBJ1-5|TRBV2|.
TGTGCCAGCAGTGGATCACAGGGGGGCCTTTGGCCCCAGCATTTT
CASSGSQGGLWPQHF
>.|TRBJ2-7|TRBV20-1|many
TGCAGTGCTAGAGTAGGAGGACCAACATACTACGAGCAGTACTTC
CSARVGGPTYYEQYF
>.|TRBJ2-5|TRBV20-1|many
TGCAGTGCTAGATTACCGGGGGTCGAGACCCAGTACTTC
CSARLPGVETQYF